This entry describes one T cell receptor beta chain. The junction and the germline gene differ at one end; a read error may be behind it. CDR1 SGHNT and CDR2 YENEEA come from the germline V gene. The CDR3 is made up of 15 amino acids. The data were obtained in a study of regulatory T cells in long-lasting Graves disease. Construction of TCR beta libraries relied on iRepertoire HTBI primers and on Arm-PCR targeting CDR3 regions. TCRdb re-called the multiplex PCR reads through MiXCR, storing one row per CDR3 protein. Here the sample spans around 450,000 distinct CDR3 sequences, about 17% being singletons. Time point here: newly diagnosed GD, antithyroid drugs for less than 3 months. Preparation of the TCR library used RNA extracted from PBMCs. These data are also associated with another study on T cells in Graves' hyperthyroidism and ophthalmopathy. According to that study: Criteria for exclusion of patients were uncontrolled infection, other autoimmune disease, pregnancy or lactation.

The sequence derives from a man aged 40-49 years with Graves disease. This specimen was peripheral blood mononuclear cells (PBMCs), taken at new diagnosis, from a patient treated with antithyroid drugs. V gene TRBV11-3 combines with J gene TRBJ2-1; D remains unclear. The CDR3 region is CASSLRKAAYNEQLF. For the CDR3, the DNA is TGTGCCAGCAGCTTAAGGAAAGCAGCGTACAATGAGCAGCTCTTC.